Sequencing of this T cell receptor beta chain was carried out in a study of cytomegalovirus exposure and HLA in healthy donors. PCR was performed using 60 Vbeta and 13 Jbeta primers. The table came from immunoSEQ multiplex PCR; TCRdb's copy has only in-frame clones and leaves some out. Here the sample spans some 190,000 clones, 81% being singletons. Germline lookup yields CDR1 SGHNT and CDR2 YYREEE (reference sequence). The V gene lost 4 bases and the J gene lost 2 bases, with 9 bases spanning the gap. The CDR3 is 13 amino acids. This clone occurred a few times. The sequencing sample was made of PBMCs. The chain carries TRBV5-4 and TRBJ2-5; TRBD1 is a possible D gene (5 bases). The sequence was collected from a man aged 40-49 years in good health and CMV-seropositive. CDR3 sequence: CASSQDTQETQYF. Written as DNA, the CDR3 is TGTGCCAGCAGCCAGGACACACAAGAGACCCAGTACTTC.